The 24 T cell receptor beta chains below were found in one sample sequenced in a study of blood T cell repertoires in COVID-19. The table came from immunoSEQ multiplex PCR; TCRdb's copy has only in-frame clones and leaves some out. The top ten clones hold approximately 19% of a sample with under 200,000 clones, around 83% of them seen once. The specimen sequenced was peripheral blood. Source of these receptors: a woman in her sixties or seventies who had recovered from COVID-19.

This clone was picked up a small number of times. The CDR3 protein is CASSPRENGYTF. Here the CDR3 DNA reads TGTGCCAGTAGTCCCAGGGAAAATGGCTACACCTTC. The chain combines TRBV19 with TRBJ1-2, with D possibly TRBD1 on 5 matching bases. Germline CDR1 is LNHDA and CDR2 is SQIVND (reference sequence). This CDR3 has 12 residues. Trimming cost V 5 bases and J 6 bases, with 10 bases left between them.

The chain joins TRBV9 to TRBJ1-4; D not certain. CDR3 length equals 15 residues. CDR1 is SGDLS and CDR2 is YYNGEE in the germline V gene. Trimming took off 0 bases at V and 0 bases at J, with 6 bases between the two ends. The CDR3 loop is CASSVGGATNEKLFF. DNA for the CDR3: TGTGCCAGCAGCGTAGGTGGAGCAACTAATGAAAAACTGTTTTTT.

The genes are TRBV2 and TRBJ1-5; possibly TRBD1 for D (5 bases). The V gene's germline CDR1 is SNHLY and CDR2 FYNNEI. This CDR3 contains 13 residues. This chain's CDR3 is CATGDSINQPQHF. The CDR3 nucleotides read TGTGCGACCGGGGACTCCATTAATCAGCCCCAGCATTTT.

CDR3 in amino acids: CASSPTTVYTEAFF. In DNA, the CDR3 is TGTGCCAGCAGCCCAACGACAGTCTACACTGAAGCTTTCTTT. J is TRBJ1-1 and V is TRBV5-5; D is possibly TRBD1 (5 bases). The germline V gene has CDR1 SGHKS and CDR2 YYEKEE (reference sequence). The CDR3 is 14 amino acids. V lost 4 bases and J lost 3, with 13 bases in between.

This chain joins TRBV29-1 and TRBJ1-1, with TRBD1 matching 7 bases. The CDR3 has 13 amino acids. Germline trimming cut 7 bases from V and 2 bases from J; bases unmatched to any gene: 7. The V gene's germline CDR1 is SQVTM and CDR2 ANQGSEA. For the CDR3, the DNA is TGCAGCGCCACGACAGGGCTTAACACTGAAGCTTTCTTT. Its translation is CSATTGLNTEAFF.

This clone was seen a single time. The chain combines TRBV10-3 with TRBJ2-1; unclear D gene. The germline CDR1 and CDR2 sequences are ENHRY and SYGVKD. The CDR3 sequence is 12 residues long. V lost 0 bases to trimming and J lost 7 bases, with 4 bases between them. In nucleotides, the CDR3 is TGTGCCATCAGTGAGTCTCGGAATGAGCAGTTCTTC. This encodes CAISESRNEQFF.

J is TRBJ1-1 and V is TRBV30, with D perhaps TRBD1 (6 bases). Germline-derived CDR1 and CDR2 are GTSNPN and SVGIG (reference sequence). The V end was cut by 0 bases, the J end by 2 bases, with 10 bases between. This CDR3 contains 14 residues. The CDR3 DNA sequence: TGTGCCTGGAGTGTGGGAGGGGGTAACACTGAAGCTTTCTTT. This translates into CAWSVGGGNTEAFF.

The CDR3 DNA sequence: TGTGCCAGCAGCTTAAGGCCGGACAGTACAGGCCAAGCTTTCTTT. Protein product: CASSLRPDSTGQAFF. The V gene is TRBV7-2, the J gene TRBJ1-1; D possibly corresponds to TRBD1 (6 bases). The ends were cut back, 2 bases at V and 9 bases at J, with 19 bases in the middle. The CDR3 has 15 residues. CDR1 SGHTA and CDR2 FQGNSA come from the germline V gene.

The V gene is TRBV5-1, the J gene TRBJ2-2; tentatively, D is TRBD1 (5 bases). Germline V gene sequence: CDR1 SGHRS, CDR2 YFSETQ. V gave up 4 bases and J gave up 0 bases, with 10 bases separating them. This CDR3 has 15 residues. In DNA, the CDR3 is TGCGCCAGCAGCAAAGACAGAACGAACACCGGGGAGCTGTTTTTT. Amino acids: CASSKDRTNTGELFF.

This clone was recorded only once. The CDR3 sequence: CAWNRGGVGNEQFF. CDR3 nucleotides: TGTGCCTGGAACCGAGGGGGAGTGGGCAATGAGCAGTTCTTC. This chain links TRBV30 with TRBJ2-1; possible D gene TRBD1, 6 bases. Germline lookup yields CDR1 GTSNPN and CDR2 SVGIG (reference sequence). The V gene lost 4 bases and the J gene lost 6 bases, with 16 bases spanning the gap. The CDR3 covers 14 residues.

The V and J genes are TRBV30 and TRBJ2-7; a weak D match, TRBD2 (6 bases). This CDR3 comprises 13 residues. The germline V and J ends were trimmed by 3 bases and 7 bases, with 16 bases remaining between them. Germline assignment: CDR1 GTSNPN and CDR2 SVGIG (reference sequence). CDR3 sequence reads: CAWSPGTLWEQYF. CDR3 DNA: TGTGCCTGGAGCCCCGGGACTTTATGGGAGCAGTACTTC.

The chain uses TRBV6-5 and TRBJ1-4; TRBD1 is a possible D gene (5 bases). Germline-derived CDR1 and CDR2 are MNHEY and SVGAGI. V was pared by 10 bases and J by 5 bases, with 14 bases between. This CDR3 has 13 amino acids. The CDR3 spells CAINDRNNEKLFF. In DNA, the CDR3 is TGTGCCATAAATGACAGAAACAATGAAAAACTGTTTTTT.

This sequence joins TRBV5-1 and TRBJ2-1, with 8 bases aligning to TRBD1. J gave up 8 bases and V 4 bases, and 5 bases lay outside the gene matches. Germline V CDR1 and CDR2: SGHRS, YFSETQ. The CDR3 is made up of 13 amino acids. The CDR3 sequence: CASSQQGGYEQFF. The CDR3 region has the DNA TGCGCCAGCAGCCAACAGGGGGGTTATGAGCAGTTCTTC.

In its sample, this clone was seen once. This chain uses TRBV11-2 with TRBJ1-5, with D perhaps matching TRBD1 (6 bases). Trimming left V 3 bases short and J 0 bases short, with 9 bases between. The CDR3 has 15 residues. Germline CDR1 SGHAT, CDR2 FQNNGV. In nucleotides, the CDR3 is TGTGCCAGCAGCTTTGGGACACTTAGCAATCAGCCCCAGCATTTT. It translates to CASSFGTLSNQPQHF.

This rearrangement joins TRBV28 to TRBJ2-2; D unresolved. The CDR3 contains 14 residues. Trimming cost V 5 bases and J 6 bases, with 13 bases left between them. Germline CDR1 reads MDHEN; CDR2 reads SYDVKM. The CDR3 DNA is TGTGCCAGCAGTGCGGTACGGCCTGCCGGGGAGCTGTTTTTT. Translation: CASSAVRPAGELFF.

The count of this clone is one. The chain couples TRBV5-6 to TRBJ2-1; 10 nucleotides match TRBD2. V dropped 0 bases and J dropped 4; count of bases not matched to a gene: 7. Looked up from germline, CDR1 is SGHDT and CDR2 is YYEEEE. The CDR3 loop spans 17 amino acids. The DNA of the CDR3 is TGTGCCAGCAGCTTGGTGGCTAGCGGGAGTTTGTACAATGAGCAGTTCTTC. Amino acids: CASSLVASGSLYNEQFF.

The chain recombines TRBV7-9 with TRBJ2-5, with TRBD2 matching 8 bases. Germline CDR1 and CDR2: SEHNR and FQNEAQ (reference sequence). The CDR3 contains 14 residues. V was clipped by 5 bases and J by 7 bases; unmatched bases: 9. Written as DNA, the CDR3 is TGTGCCAGCAGCCCTCTGACTAGCGAGGGGACCCAGTACTTC. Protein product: CASSPLTSEGTQYF.

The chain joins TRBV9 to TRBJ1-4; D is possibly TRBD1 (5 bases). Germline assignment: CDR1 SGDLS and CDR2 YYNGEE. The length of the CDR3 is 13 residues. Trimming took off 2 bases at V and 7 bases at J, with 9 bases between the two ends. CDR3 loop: CASSVRAGEKLFF. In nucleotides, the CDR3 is TGTGCCAGCAGCGTCAGGGCAGGTGAAAAACTGTTTTTT.

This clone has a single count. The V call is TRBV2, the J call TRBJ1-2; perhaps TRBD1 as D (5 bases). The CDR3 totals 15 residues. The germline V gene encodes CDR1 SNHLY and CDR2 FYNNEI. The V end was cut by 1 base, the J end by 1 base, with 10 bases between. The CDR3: CASSEEAGINYGYTF. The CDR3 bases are TGTGCCAGCAGTGAAGAGGCAGGGATTAACTATGGCTACACCTTC.

CDR3 amino acids: CAWRYSGANVLTF. The CDR3, as DNA: TGTGCCTGGAGGTACTCTGGGGCCAACGTCCTGACTTTC. The chain combines TRBV30 with TRBJ2-6; D unresolved. Germline CDR1 reads GTSNPN; CDR2 reads SVGIG (reference sequence). Trimming pared 3 bases from V and 0 bases from J, leaving 3 bases between. The CDR3 contains 13 residues.

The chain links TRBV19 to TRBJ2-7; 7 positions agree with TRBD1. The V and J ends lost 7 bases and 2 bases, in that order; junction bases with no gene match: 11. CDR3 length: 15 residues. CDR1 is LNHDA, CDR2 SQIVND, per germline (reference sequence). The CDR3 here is CASNRRGRQAYEQYF. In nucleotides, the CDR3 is TGTGCCAGTAACCGAAGGGGGCGGCAGGCCTACGAGCAGTACTTC.

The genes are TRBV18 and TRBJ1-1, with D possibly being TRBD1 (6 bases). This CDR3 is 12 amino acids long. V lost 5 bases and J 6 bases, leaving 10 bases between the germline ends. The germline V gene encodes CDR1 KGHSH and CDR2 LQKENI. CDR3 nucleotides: TGTGCCAGCTCATTACAGGGAGCTGAAGCTTTCTTT. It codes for CASSLQGAEAFF.

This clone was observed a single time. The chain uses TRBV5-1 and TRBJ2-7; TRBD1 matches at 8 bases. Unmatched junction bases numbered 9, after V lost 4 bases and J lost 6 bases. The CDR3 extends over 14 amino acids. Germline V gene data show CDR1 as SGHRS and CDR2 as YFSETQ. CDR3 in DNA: TGCGCCAGCAGCCAACGACAGGGGCCCTCCGAGCAGTACTTC. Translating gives CASSQRQGPSEQYF. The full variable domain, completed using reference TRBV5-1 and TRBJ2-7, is KAGVTQTPRYLIKTRGQQVTLSCSPISGHRSVSWYQQTPGQGLQFLFEYFSETQRNKGNFPGRFSGRQFSNSRSEMNVSTLELGDSALYLCASSQRQGPSEQYFGPGTRLTVT.

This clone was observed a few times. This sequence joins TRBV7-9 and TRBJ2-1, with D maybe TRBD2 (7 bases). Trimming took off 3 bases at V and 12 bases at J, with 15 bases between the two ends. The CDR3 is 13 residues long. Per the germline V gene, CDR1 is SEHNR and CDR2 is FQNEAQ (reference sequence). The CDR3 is CASSFPGGLGQFF. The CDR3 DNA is TGTGCCAGCAGCTTCCCGGGGGGCCTAGGGCAGTTCTTC.